The next 9 T cell receptor beta chains were all read from a single sample in a study of CD8+ T cells in alopecia areata. Extraction and reverse transcription of RNA yielded cDNA as the sequencing template. TCRdb keeps only in-frame clones here, not all; method: immunoSEQ multiplex PCR. The sample carries 100,000 to 150,000 clones, 49% recorded once. Here the sequenced sample was CD8+ T cells sorted from blood, taken at week 0. Receptor source: a human donor with alopecia areata.

The rearrangement links TRBV9 to TRBJ1-1, with 7 nucleotides matching TRBD1. This CDR3 contains 15 residues. Trimming took 4 bases from V and 5 from J; bases not matched to a gene: 11. Germline values: CDR1 SGDLS, CDR2 YYNGEE. DNA for the CDR3: TGTGCCAGCAGCCTGGGGAGGGGGCGCAGAACTGAAGCTTTCTTT. Translating it yields CASSLGRGRRTEAFF.

The J gene is TRBJ1-2, the V gene TRBV5-6; a weak D match, TRBD1 (6 bases). The CDR3 extends over 15 amino acids. CDR1 is SGHDT and CDR2 is YYEEEE in the germline V gene. Trimming took off 0 bases at V and 4 bases at J, with 13 bases between the two ends. CDR3 DNA sequence: TGTGCCAGCAGCTTGGAGGGGGGGTCCCTCTATGGCTACACCTTC. Its translation is CASSLEGGSLYGYTF.

The CDR3 DNA sequence: TGCGCCAGCAGCCTTCGGCCGAACACTGAAGCTTTCTTT. This encodes CASSLRPNTEAFF. The chain links TRBV4-1 to TRBJ1-1, with unresolved D. CDR1 is MGHRA, CDR2 YSYEKL, per germline. This CDR3 region has 13 residues. The germline V and J ends were trimmed by 4 bases and 1 base, with 7 bases remaining between them.

This clone was seen only a few times. The chain links TRBV30 to TRBJ2-1; 7 bases are shared with TRBD2. With V trimmed by 6 bases and J by 2 bases, 7 bases remained unmatched. Germline V lookup: CDR1 GTSNPN, CDR2 SVGIG (reference sequence). The CDR3 spans 14 residues. The CDR3 is CACLQRGAYNEQFF. The CDR3 DNA reads TGTGCCTGCTTACAGCGGGGAGCCTACAATGAGCAGTTCTTC.

The chain carries TRBV27 and TRBJ2-7; 7 positions agree with TRBD1. The CDR3 has 13 residues. Germline CDR1 and CDR2: MNHEY and SMNVEV (reference sequence). V lost 6 bases and J lost 2; bases outside the gene matches: 4. Here the CDR3 reads CASSHRGPYEQYF. The CDR3 coding sequence is TGTGCCAGCAGCCACAGGGGTCCCTACGAGCAGTACTTC.

The chain links TRBV4-2 to TRBJ2-3; D not resolved. Looked up from germline, CDR1 is LGHNA and CDR2 is YNFKEQ. Trimming pared 6 bases from V and 2 bases from J, leaving 15 bases between. This CDR3 has 15 amino acids. CDR3 in DNA: TGTGCCAGCAGAAGACGGGCAGCCGACACAGATACGCAGTATTTT. Its translation: CASRRRAADTDTQYF.

The rearrangement joins TRBV30 to TRBJ2-1; D is undetermined. CDR1 is GTSNPN, CDR2 SVGIG, per germline (reference sequence). Trimming removed 4 bases at V and 6 bases at J, with 10 bases between. This CDR3 contains 12 residues. The CDR3 protein is CAWTHAFNEQFF. CDR3 in DNA: TGTGCCTGGACCCACGCCTTCAATGAGCAGTTCTTC.

This clone is categorized as medium-sized (0.01 to 0.1%). The chain links TRBV29-1 to TRBJ2-7; the D gene could be TRBD1 or TRBD2 (6 bases each). CDR1 and CDR2 from the germline V gene are SQVTM and ANQGSEA. Trimming took off 7 bases at V and 3 bases at J, with 13 bases between the two ends. The CDR3 is 12 residues long. The CDR3 coding sequence is TGCAGCGCGGGGGCAGCCTACTACGAGCAGTACTTC. Amino acid sequence: CSAGAAYYEQYF.

For this clone: Other nucleotide sequences in the sample specify the same CDR3. The chain recombines TRBV7-2 with TRBJ2-5; a weak D match, TRBD2 (5 bases). Trimming cost V 1 base and J 2 bases, with 8 bases left between them. The CDR3 length is 14 residues. Germline-derived CDR1 and CDR2 are SGHTA and FQGNSA. The CDR3 region has the DNA TGTGCCAGCAGCTTAGTCGGCGGGCAAGAGACCCAGTACTTC. Translating gives CASSLVGGQETQYF.